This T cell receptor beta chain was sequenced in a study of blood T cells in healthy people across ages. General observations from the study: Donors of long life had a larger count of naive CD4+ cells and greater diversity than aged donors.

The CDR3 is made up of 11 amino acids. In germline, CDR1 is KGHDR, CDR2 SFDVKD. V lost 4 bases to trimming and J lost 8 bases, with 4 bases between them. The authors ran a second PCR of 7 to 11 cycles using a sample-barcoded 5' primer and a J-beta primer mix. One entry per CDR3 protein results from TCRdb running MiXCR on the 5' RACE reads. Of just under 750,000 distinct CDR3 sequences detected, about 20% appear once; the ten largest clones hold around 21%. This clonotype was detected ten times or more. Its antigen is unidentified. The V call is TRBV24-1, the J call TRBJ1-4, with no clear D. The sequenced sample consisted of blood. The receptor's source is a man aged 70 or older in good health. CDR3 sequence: CATSEGEKLFF. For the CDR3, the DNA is TGTGCCACCAGTGAGGGGGAAAAACTGTTTTTT.